These 14 T cell receptor beta chains originate from one sample sequenced in a study of blood T cell repertoires in COVID-19. Some clones are missing from TCRdb's copy, which holds only in-frame ones; the method was immunoSEQ multiplex PCR. The sample holds tens of thousands of clones, roughly 86% seen once. The sequenced sample was peripheral blood. The receptor set was obtained from a man between 45 and 60 years old with active or convalescent COVID-19.

This sequence joins TRBV4-1 and TRBJ2-1; 8 nucleotides line up with TRBD2. V lost 0 bases, J lost 9 bases, and 7 bases stayed unmatched. Germline values: CDR1 MGHRA, CDR2 YSYEKL. The CDR3 runs 15 residues. Written as DNA, the CDR3 is TGCGCCAGCAGCCAAGACGCGGGGGGAAGCATTGAGCAGTTCTTC. It specifies CASSQDAGGSIEQFF.

The chain has TRBV6-6 and TRBJ1-2; the match to TRBD1 covers 8 bases. With V trimmed by 10 bases and J by 8 bases, 12 bases remained unmatched. CDR1 and CDR2 (germline): MNHNY, SVGAGI (reference sequence). This CDR3 contains 13 residues. The CDR3 DNA reads TGTGCCACCCTACAGGGGGAGGGGAGAGGCTACACCTTC. Protein sequence: CATLQGEGRGYTF.

The chain has TRBV7-8 and TRBJ2-3, with 10 nucleotides matching TRBD2. After removal of 7 bases from V and 3 bases from J, the junction contained 10 bases not matched to a gene. The CDR3 totals 16 residues. CDR1 SGHVS and CDR2 FQNEAQ come from the germline V gene. The DNA of the CDR3 is TGTGCCAGCACCCTTCTCAGCGGGGGGGCGACAGATACGCAGTATTTT. As protein: CASTLLSGGATDTQYF. The full variable domain, in which reference TRBV7-8 and TRBJ2-3 provide the parts outside the CDR3, is GAGVSQSPRYKVAKRGQDVALRCDPISGHVSLFWYQQALGQGPEFLTYFQNEAQLDKSGLPSDRFFAERPEGSVSTLKIQRTQQEDSAVYLCASTLLSGGATDTQYFGPGTRLTVL.

This clone was observed once. The rearrangement uses TRBV19 and TRBJ2-3; 10 bases align to TRBD2. The CDR3 totals 17 residues. Trimming removed 0 bases from V and 2 bases from J; junction bases left unmatched: 5. Germline CDR1 LNHDA, CDR2 SQIVND (reference sequence). DNA of the CDR3: TGTGCCAGTAGTATAGATCCACTAGCGGGGTTCACAGATACGCAGTATTTT. This translates into CASSIDPLAGFTDTQYF.

CDR3 sequence reads: CASKPGQGIEKLFF. As DNA, the CDR3 is TGTGCCAGTAAACCGGGACAGGGTATTGAAAAACTGTTTTTT. The chain links TRBV19 to TRBJ1-4, with 9 positions matching TRBD1. The CDR3 is 14 amino acids. V dropped 7 bases and J dropped 7; count of bases not matched to a gene: 7. Germline loops: CDR1 LNHDA, CDR2 SQIVND (reference sequence).

The chain links TRBV7-9 to TRBJ1-6; D ambiguous. The CDR3 has 14 residues. Germline CDR1 reads SEHNR; CDR2 reads FQNEAQ (reference sequence). V lost 5 bases, J lost 9 bases, and 14 bases lay in between. CDR3 sequence (DNA): TGTGCCAGCAGCCTGTCACGGGGAGTTTCACCCCTCCACTTT. The encoded protein is CASSLSRGVSPLHF.

V and J are TRBV7-9 and TRBJ1-2; D possibly corresponds to TRBD1 (6 bases). Germline loops: CDR1 SEHNR, CDR2 FQNEAQ (reference sequence). The length of the CDR3 is 14 residues. V lost 5 bases and J lost 7, with 17 bases in between. The CDR3 reads CASSQEGGGVGYTF. The CDR3 DNA reads TGTGCCAGCAGCCAAGAAGGTGGGGGCGTTGGCTACACCTTC.

The chain employs TRBV27 and TRBJ2-2; 7 bases are shared with TRBD1. J gave up 4 bases and V 3 bases, and 8 bases lay outside the gene matches. The CDR3 consists of 16 residues. Germline loops: CDR1 MNHEY, CDR2 SMNVEV (reference sequence). CDR3 loop: CASSLKGGRGTGELFF. The DNA of the CDR3 is TGTGCCAGCAGTTTGAAAGGGGGCAGGGGCACCGGGGAGCTGTTTTTT.

The chain joins TRBV12-3 or TRBV12-4 to TRBJ2-7; the D gene is possibly TRBD2 (6 bases). Trimming stripped 6 bases from V and 6 bases from J, with 12 bases between. The CDR3 totals 12 residues. Written as DNA, the CDR3 is TGTGCCAGCAGAGCGGGTCCATCCGAGCAGTACTTC. It encodes CASRAGPSEQYF.

The chain is built from TRBV27 and TRBJ1-1; TRBD1 is a possible D gene (6 bases). The CDR3 loop spans 14 amino acids. The V end was cut by 6 bases, the J end by 5 bases, with 16 bases between. CDR1 is MNHEY, CDR2 SMNVEV, per germline (reference sequence). The CDR3 is CASRLAWGRTEAFF. CDR3 DNA sequence: TGTGCCAGCAGACTGGCGTGGGGGCGGACTGAAGCTTTCTTT.

The rearrangement links TRBV30 to TRBJ2-5; 9 positions match TRBD2. Germline V lookup: CDR1 GTSNPN, CDR2 SVGIG (reference sequence). The length of the CDR3 is 14 residues. The trim removed 3 bases at V and 4 bases at J, leaving 6 bases unmatched. The CDR3 sequence: CAWRRGGGGETQYF. The CDR3 nucleotides are TGTGCCTGGAGGCGGGGGGGCGGGGGAGAGACCCAGTACTTC.

V gene TRBV9 combines with J gene TRBJ1-1; 9 nucleotides agree with TRBD1. The CDR3 spans 14 residues. CDR1 is SGDLS, CDR2 YYNGEE, per germline. The V and J ends lost 4 bases and 1 base, in that order; junction bases with no gene match: 2. The CDR3 sequence is CASSQGQGNTEAFF. The CDR3 DNA is TGTGCCAGCAGCCAGGGACAGGGGAACACTGAAGCTTTCTTT.

This clone occurred a few times. The V call is TRBV9, the J call TRBJ2-1; TRBD2 agrees at 7 bases. CDR3 length equals 15 residues. Germline V gene sequence: CDR1 SGDLS, CDR2 YYNGEE. V was clipped by 0 bases and J by 4 bases; unmatched bases: 4. This CDR3 reads CASSVAGGFYNEQFF. In DNA form, the CDR3 reads TGTGCCAGCAGCGTAGCGGGGGGTTTTTACAATGAGCAGTTCTTC.

J is TRBJ1-2 and V is TRBV2; 7 bases match TRBD1. Germline V gene lookup returns CDR1 SNHLY and CDR2 FYNNEI. This CDR3 is built from 13 residues. V gave up 7 bases and J gave up 4 bases; unmatched junction bases: 6. CDR3 nucleotide sequence: TGTGCCAGCATGGGGACAGCCTCCTATGGCTACACCTTC. It is translated as CASMGTASYGYTF.